A single sample gave rise to the 32 T cell receptor beta chains below, sequenced in a study of cytomegalovirus exposure and HLA in healthy donors. Libraries were prepared by immunoSEQ multiplex PCR; TCRdb keeps only in-frame clonotypes and omits some of them. The sample has some 110,000 clones; roughly 82% are singletons. Source material: PBMCs. The receptors were sampled from a man between 18 and 35 years old in good health and CMV-seronegative.

The genes are TRBV2 and TRBJ1-4, with 7 bases fitting TRBD1. The CDR3 sequence is 15 residues long. The V segment lost 6 bases and the J segment 0 bases; nucleotides outside the gene matches: 4. The V gene's germline CDR1 is SNHLY and CDR2 FYNNEI. The CDR3 is CASRGTGATNEKLFF. The DNA of the CDR3 is TGTGCCAGCAGGGGCACAGGGGCAACTAATGAAAAACTGTTTTTT.

J is TRBJ1-5 and V is TRBV19, with TRBD1 as a possible D gene (6 bases). With 3 bases removed from V and 4 bases from J, the gap between germline ends came to 13 bases. The CDR3 covers 15 residues. Per germline, CDR1 LNHDA and CDR2 SQIVND (reference sequence). CDR3 residues: CASSIATGRNQPQHF. The CDR3 DNA sequence: TGTGCCAGTAGTATCGCCACAGGGAGAAATCAGCCCCAGCATTTT. Complete variable domain (other parts from reference TRBV19 and TRBJ1-5): DGGITQSPKYLFRKEGQNVTLSCEQNLNHDAMYWYRQDPGQGLRLIYYSQIVNDFQKGDIAEGYSVSREKKESFPLTVTSAQKNPTAFYLCASSIATGRNQPQHFGDGTRLSIL.

There are a few counts of this clone. The chain is built from TRBV30 and TRBJ1-3; weak D call: TRBD1 (6 bases). V gave up 2 bases and J gave up 0 bases, with 11 bases separating them. In germline, CDR1 is GTSNPN, CDR2 SVGIG (reference sequence). This CDR3 region has 15 residues. Here the CDR3 DNA reads TGTGCCTGGAGTCCGGGACAAAGCTCTGGAAACACCATATATTTT. It yields the protein CAWSPGQSSGNTIYF.

The J gene is TRBJ1-4, the V gene TRBV7-9; no reliable D call. The CDR3 sequence is 15 residues long. Trimming removed 7 bases from V and 8 bases from J, with 20 bases in between. Germline V gene sequence: CDR1 SEHNR, CDR2 FQNEAQ (reference sequence). The CDR3 DNA reads as TGTGCCAGCAATCTGCTGGTCGGGTCGGAGGAAAAACTGTTTTTT. Translating gives CASNLLVGSEEKLFF. The variable domain in full, completed from reference TRBV7-9 and TRBJ1-4, reads DTGVSQNPRHKITKRGQNVTFRCDPISEHNRLYWYRQTLGQGPEFLTYFQNEAQLEKSRLLSDRFSAERPKGSFSTLEIQRTEQGDSAMYLCASNLLVGSEEKLFFGSGTQLSVL.

The chain carries TRBV19 and TRBJ1-1, with D maybe TRBD1 (5 bases). The CDR3 is 17 residues long. Trimming pared 10 bases from V and 3 bases from J, leaving 27 bases between. Germline V lookup: CDR1 LNHDA, CDR2 SQIVND (reference sequence). CDR3 sequence (DNA): TGTGCCATCAAGGGGAGGGACTCAACGAATGGGGACACTGAAGCTTTCTTT. It encodes CAIKGRDSTNGDTEAFF.

V gene TRBV5-1 combines with J gene TRBJ2-7; 10 bases are shared with TRBD1. The CDR3 is 13 residues long. The J segment lost 6 bases and the V segment lost 5 bases, leaving 5 bases of the junction unmatched. The germline gives CDR1 SGHRS, CDR2 YFSETQ. The CDR3 DNA reads as TGCGCCAGCAGGTGGGACAGGGGTCTCGAGCAGTACTTC. Translated, it gives CASRWDRGLEQYF.

The chain employs TRBV2 and TRBJ2-7, with TRBD2 identical over 11 bases. V lost 5 bases to trimming and J lost 0 bases; unmatched junction nucleotides: 9. CDR1 is SNHLY, CDR2 FYNNEI, per germline. The CDR3 is 17 amino acids. Here the CDR3 DNA reads TGTGCCAGCAGTAGAACTAGCGGGGGATTCAGCTCCTACGAGCAGTACTTC. Protein sequence: CASSRTSGGFSSYEQYF.

The gene calls are TRBV15 and TRBJ2-1; tentative D call: TRBD2 (6 bases). Germline V lookup: CDR1 LNHNV, CDR2 YYDKDF (reference sequence). Trimming cost V 0 bases and J 3 bases, with 18 bases left between them. This CDR3 contains 18 residues. The CDR3 protein is CATSRDVSGGAYYNEQFF. For the CDR3, the DNA is TGTGCCACCAGCAGAGATGTCTCAGGCGGGGCCTACTACAATGAGCAGTTCTTC.

The V and J genes are TRBV5-1 and TRBJ1-2; TRBD1 matches 8 bases. From germline, CDR1 is SGHRS and CDR2 YFSETQ. The CDR3 consists of 15 residues. The ends lost 0 bases at V and 7 bases at J; junction bases unmatched: 8. CDR3 in amino acids: CASSLEGQGAGGYTF. The DNA for the CDR3 is TGCGCCAGCAGCTTGGAAGGCCAGGGGGCTGGTGGCTACACCTTC.

V is TRBV30 and J is TRBJ2-7; D gene unclear. Germline CDR1 and CDR2: GTSNPN and SVGIG (reference sequence). The V and J ends lost 0 bases and 6 bases respectively, with 9 bases between them. The CDR3 is 12 residues long. The CDR3 bases are TGTGCCTGGAGTGTAATCCCCCGCGAGCAGTACTTC. Translating it yields CAWSVIPREQYF.

The chain links TRBV30 to TRBJ1-1; maybe TRBD1 (6 bases). The CDR3 runs 14 residues. V dropped 3 bases and J dropped 7 bases, with 18 bases sitting between them. Germline CDR1 is GTSNPN and CDR2 is SVGIG (reference sequence). The CDR3 DNA reads TGTGCCTGGAGCGATGGGGGAGGGGGTGATGAAGCTTTCTTT. Translating gives CAWSDGGGGDEAFF.

The count of this clone is one. This chain connects TRBV14 to TRBJ2-5; 8 bases agree with TRBD1. Germline values: CDR1 SGHDN, CDR2 FVKESK. With V trimmed by 4 bases and J by 5 bases, 12 bases remained unmatched. This CDR3 contains 16 residues. The CDR3 region has the DNA TGTGCCAGCAGCCCCCATGGACAGGGTAGTATGGAGACCCAGTACTTC. Its protein product is CASSPHGQGSMETQYF.

The rearrangement uses TRBV28 and TRBJ1-6; 7 bases are a match to TRBD1. The CDR3 has 15 amino acids. Germline trimming cut 2 bases from V and 5 bases from J; bases unmatched to any gene: 3. Germline CDR1 is MDHEN and CDR2 is SYDVKM. The CDR3 nucleotides are TGTGCCAGCAGTTTAGGGGACAGAAATAATTCACCCCTCCACTTT. As protein: CASSLGDRNNSPLHF. Based on the CDR3 plus reference TRBV28 and TRBJ1-6, the full variable domain is DVKVTQSSRYLVKRTGEKVFLECVQDMDHENMFWYRQDPGLGLRLIYFSYDVKMKEKGDIPEGYSVSREKKERFSLILESASTNQTSMYLCASSLGDRNNSPLHFGNGTRLTVT.

The chain uses TRBV5-1 and TRBJ2-1; TRBD2 matches 7 bases. There are 16 residues in the CDR3. CDR1 is SGHRS and CDR2 is YFSETQ in the germline V gene. J was trimmed by 6 bases and V by 2 bases; bases with no gene match: 11. CDR3 amino acids: CASSLQLSGMANEQFF. In nucleotides, the CDR3 is TGCGCCAGCAGCTTACAACTAAGCGGGATGGCCAATGAGCAGTTCTTC.

J is TRBJ2-6 and V is TRBV21-1; the table's D call TRBD1 went unverified against the DNA. TRBV21-1 counts as a pseudogene. CDR3 length: 17 residues. CDR3 sequence: CASSIADRGVGANVLTF. The DNA for the CDR3 is TGTGCCAGCAGCATTGCGGACAGGGGGGTAGGGGCCAACGTCCTGACTTTC.

This clone was counted a single time. The J gene is TRBJ1-2, the V gene TRBV5-5; tentatively, D is TRBD1 (6 bases). This CDR3 has 13 residues. Deletions cut 3 bases from V and 4 bases from J, with 10 bases between. CDR1 and CDR2 from the germline V gene are SGHKS and YYEKEE (reference sequence). This chain's CDR3 is CASSSGTSYGYTF. The CDR3 region has the DNA TGTGCCAGCAGCTCCGGGACAAGCTATGGCTACACCTTC.

This chain uses TRBV7-8 with TRBJ2-1; 13 bases line up with TRBD2. The CDR3 extends over 17 amino acids. V was clipped by 5 bases and J by 4 bases; unmatched bases: 8. Germline V gene lookup returns CDR1 SGHVS and CDR2 FQNEAQ. The CDR3 region has the DNA TGTGCCAGCAGCGGGGGACTAGCGGGGAACCATTACAATGAGCAGTTCTTC. Translated, it gives CASSGGLAGNHYNEQFF.

J is TRBJ2-2 and V is TRBV6-5, with no clear D. The CDR3 runs 15 residues. Germline V lookup: CDR1 MNHEY, CDR2 SVGAGI. Trimming stripped 0 bases from V and 1 base from J, with 6 bases between. This CDR3 is CASSYSYRNTGELFF. The CDR3 nucleotides are TGTGCCAGCAGTTACTCGTACAGGAACACCGGGGAGCTGTTTTTT.

This clone occurred a few times. The chain combines TRBV7-9 with TRBJ1-4, with 8 positions matching TRBD1. CDR3 length: 14 residues. With 3 bases clipped from V and 8 bases from J, the junction kept 5 bases outside the gene matches. Germline V gene lookup returns CDR1 SEHNR and CDR2 FQNEAQ (reference sequence). The CDR3 nucleotides read TGTGCCAGCAGCTTTACAGGGGGAGAGGAAAAACTGTTTTTT. Protein: CASSFTGGEEKLFF.

V and J are TRBV5-6 and TRBJ1-2; D unresolved. The CDR3 is 17 amino acids. The V gene's germline CDR1 is SGHDT and CDR2 YYEEEE. Deletions cut 3 bases from V and 4 bases from J, with 22 bases between. The CDR3 is CASSSAGRARGSYGYTF. CDR3 coding DNA: TGTGCCAGCAGCTCGGCGGGTAGGGCCCGGGGATCCTATGGCTACACCTTC.

J is TRBJ2-3 and V is TRBV6-1; D is perhaps TRBD1 (5 bases). Germline CDR1 and CDR2: MNHNS and SASEGT. This CDR3 contains 15 residues. The V end lost 1 base, the J end lost 6 bases, and 14 bases lay between the germline ends. The CDR3 bases are TGTGCCAGCAGTGAAGACAGGAGACCTAGGGATACGCAGTATTTT. It translates to CASSEDRRPRDTQYF.

This clone was detected only once. This chain connects TRBV7-9 to TRBJ2-7; 7 bases are a match to TRBD1. V shed 3 bases and J 1 base; nucleotides not matched to a gene: 9. This CDR3 has 16 residues. Germline values: CDR1 SEHNR, CDR2 FQNEAQ (reference sequence). The CDR3: CASSFSGGQFSYEQYF. Here the CDR3 DNA reads TGTGCCAGCAGCTTCTCTGGGGGACAGTTTTCCTACGAGCAGTACTTC. The whole variable domain, remainder taken from reference TRBV7-9 and TRBJ2-7, is DTGVSQNPRHKITKRGQNVTFRCDPISEHNRLYWYRQTLGQGPEFLTYFQNEAQLEKSRLLSDRFSAERPKGSFSTLEIQRTEQGDSAMYLCASSFSGGQFSYEQYFGPGTRLTVT.

This chain uses TRBV30 with TRBJ2-7; 8 bases fit TRBD2. The germline CDR1 and CDR2 sequences are GTSNPN and SVGIG (reference sequence). The V segment lost 0 bases and the J segment 1 base; nucleotides outside the gene matches: 14. The CDR3 is 18 residues long. The DNA of the CDR3 is TGTGCCTGGAGTGTACGAGGCGGGGGGACGTCCTGGTCCTACGAGCAGTACTTC. Its translation is CAWSVRGGGTSWSYEQYF.

This clone was detected many times. The V call is TRBV27, the J call TRBJ2-7; 7 bases fit TRBD2. Germline assignment: CDR1 MNHEY and CDR2 SMNVEV (reference sequence). V lost 5 bases to trimming and J lost 5 bases; unmatched junction nucleotides: 9. This CDR3 spans 14 amino acids. CDR3 sequence reads: CASSLSAGVDEQYF. As DNA, the CDR3 is TGTGCCAGCAGTCTCAGCGCGGGGGTGGACGAGCAGTACTTC.

The chain uses TRBV7-2 and TRBJ2-7, with 7 nucleotides matching TRBD1. The CDR3 has 15 amino acids. J lost 9 bases, V lost 1 base, and 12 bases had no gene match. Germline values: CDR1 SGHTA, CDR2 FQGNSA. The CDR3 sequence: CASSLVSGTAFGQYF. In DNA, the CDR3 is TGTGCCAGCAGCTTAGTATCCGGGACAGCCTTTGGGCAGTACTTC.

A single count supports this clone. The genes are TRBV2 and TRBJ1-2; TRBD1 matches at 11 bases. J was trimmed by 8 bases and V by 7 bases; bases with no gene match: 6. Per the germline V gene, CDR1 is SNHLY and CDR2 is FYNNEI. This CDR3 is built from 13 residues. The CDR3 bases are TGTGCCAGCAAGGGACAGGGGGTAGGCGGCTACACCTTC. It codes for CASKGQGVGGYTF.

The chain recombines TRBV6-5 with TRBJ2-5; the match to TRBD2 covers 13 bases. V gave up 2 bases and J gave up 7 bases; unmatched junction bases: 7. Per germline, CDR1 MNHEY and CDR2 SVGAGI. The CDR3 totals 16 residues. The CDR3 sequence: CASSYGLAGARGTQYF. The CDR3 DNA sequence: TGTGCCAGCAGTTACGGACTAGCGGGGGCTAGGGGGACCCAGTACTTC.

V and J are TRBV5-1 and TRBJ2-5; no firm D call. Trimming pared 4 bases from V and 5 bases from J, leaving 12 bases between. The CDR3 has 13 residues. Germline V gene lookup returns CDR1 SGHRS and CDR2 YFSETQ. The CDR3 loop is CASSPHTGETQYF. The CDR3 DNA follows: TGCGCCAGCAGCCCCCATACCGGGGAGACCCAGTACTTC.

This sequence joins TRBV4-1 and TRBJ2-7, with 11 bases lining up with TRBD1. V was clipped by 4 bases and J by 0 bases; unmatched bases: 2. CDR3 length: 15 residues. Germline CDR1 reads MGHRA; CDR2 reads YSYEKL. In DNA, the CDR3 is TGCGCCAGCAGCCGGGACAGGGGGTACTCCTACGAGCAGTACTTC. Translated: CASSRDRGYSYEQYF.

This clone was counted a few times. This chain connects TRBV7-2 to TRBJ2-7; D is uncertain. Per germline, CDR1 SGHTA and CDR2 FQGNSA. The CDR3 extends over 13 amino acids. V lost 2 bases and J lost 3, with 8 bases in between. CDR3 sequence (DNA): TGTGCCAGCAGCTTAAGAGGAGTCTACGAGCAGTACTTC. It yields the protein CASSLRGVYEQYF.

The chain couples TRBV2 to TRBJ2-3, with 9 bases matching TRBD2. Germline CDR1 SNHLY, CDR2 FYNNEI. With V trimmed by 2 bases and J by 6 bases, 9 bases remained unmatched. The CDR3 is made up of 16 amino acids. The CDR3 bases are TGTGCCAGCAGTGAATTACCTAGCGGGGTCGGCGATACGCAGTATTTT. This translates into CASSELPSGVGDTQYF.

This chain connects TRBV30 to TRBJ2-5, with 8 nucleotides matching TRBD2. The CDR3 is made up of 14 amino acids. The germline V gene has CDR1 GTSNPN and CDR2 SVGIG (reference sequence). The ends lost 1 base at V and 8 bases at J; junction bases unmatched: 9. In DNA, the CDR3 is TGTGCCTGGAGTGAATACGTGGCGGGAGGAACCCAGTACTTC. Translating it yields CAWSEYVAGGTQYF.